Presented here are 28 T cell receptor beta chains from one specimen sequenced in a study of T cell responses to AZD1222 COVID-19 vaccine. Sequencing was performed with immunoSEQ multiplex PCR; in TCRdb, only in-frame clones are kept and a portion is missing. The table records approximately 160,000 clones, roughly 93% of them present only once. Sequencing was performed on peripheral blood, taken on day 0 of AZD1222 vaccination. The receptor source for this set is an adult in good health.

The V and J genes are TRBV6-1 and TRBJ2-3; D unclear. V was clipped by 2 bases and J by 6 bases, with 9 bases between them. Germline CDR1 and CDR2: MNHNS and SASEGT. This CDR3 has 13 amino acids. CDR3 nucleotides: TGTGCCAGCAGTGAAATGATTGGGGATACGCAGTATTTT. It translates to CASSEMIGDTQYF.

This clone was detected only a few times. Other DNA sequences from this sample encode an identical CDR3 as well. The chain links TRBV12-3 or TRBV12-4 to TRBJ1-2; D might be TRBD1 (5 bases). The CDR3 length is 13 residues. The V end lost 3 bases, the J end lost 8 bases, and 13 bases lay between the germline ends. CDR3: CASSFGQGEGYTF. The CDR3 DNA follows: TGTGCCAGCAGTTTTGGCCAGGGAGAGGGCTACACCTTC.

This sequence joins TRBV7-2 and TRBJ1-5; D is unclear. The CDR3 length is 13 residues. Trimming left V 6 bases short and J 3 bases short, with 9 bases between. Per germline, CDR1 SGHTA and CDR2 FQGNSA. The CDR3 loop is CASSRITNQPQHF. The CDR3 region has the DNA TGTGCCAGCAGTCGGATCACCAATCAGCCCCAGCATTTT.

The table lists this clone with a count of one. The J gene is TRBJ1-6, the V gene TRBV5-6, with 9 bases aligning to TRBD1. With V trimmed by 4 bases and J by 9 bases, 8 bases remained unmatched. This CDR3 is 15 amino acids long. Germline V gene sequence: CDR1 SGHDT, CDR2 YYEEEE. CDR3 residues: CASSTMGTGPSPLHF. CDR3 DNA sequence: TGTGCCAGCAGCACGATGGGGACAGGGCCTTCACCCCTCCACTTT.

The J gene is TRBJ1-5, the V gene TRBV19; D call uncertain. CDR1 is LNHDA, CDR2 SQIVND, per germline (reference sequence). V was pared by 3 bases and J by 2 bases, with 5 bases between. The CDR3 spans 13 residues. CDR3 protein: CASSIGGNQPQHF. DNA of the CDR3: TGTGCCAGTAGTATTGGAGGCAATCAGCCCCAGCATTTT.

The CDR3, as DNA: TGTGCCACCAGCAGGAAAGGGGGAGGGGGATTCGTGGCTTTCTTT. Protein sequence: CATSRKGGGGFVAFF. The chain carries TRBV15 and TRBJ1-1; D is possibly TRBD1 (6 bases). Germline CDR1 and CDR2: LNHNV and YYDKDF (reference sequence). Trimming cost V 3 bases and J 11 bases, with 22 bases left between them. This CDR3 contains 15 residues.

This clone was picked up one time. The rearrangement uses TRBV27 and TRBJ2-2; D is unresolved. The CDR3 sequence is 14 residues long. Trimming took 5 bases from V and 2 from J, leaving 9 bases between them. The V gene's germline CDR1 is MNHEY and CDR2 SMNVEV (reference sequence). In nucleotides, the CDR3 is TGTGCCAGCAGTCCGCTCCTTAACACCGGGGAGCTGTTTTTT. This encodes CASSPLLNTGELFF.

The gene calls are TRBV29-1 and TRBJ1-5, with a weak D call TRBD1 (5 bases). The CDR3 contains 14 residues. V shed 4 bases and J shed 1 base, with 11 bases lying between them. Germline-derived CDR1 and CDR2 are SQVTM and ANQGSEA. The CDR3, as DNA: TGCAGCGTTGCCGACAGTGTGAGCAATCAGCCCCAGCATTTT. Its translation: CSVADSVSNQPQHF.

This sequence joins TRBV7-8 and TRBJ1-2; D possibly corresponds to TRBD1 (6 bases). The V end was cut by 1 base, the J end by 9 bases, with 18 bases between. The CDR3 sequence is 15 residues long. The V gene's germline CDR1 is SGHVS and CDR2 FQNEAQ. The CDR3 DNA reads TGTGCCAGCAGCTTAGTGTTCGGGACACTTTACAGCTACACCTTC. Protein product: CASSLVFGTLYSYTF.

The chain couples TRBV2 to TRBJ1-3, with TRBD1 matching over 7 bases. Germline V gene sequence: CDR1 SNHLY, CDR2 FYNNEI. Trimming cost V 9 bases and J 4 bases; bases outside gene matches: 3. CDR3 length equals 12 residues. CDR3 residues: CASETGGNTIYF. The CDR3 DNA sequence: TGTGCCAGTGAGACAGGGGGAAACACCATATATTTT.

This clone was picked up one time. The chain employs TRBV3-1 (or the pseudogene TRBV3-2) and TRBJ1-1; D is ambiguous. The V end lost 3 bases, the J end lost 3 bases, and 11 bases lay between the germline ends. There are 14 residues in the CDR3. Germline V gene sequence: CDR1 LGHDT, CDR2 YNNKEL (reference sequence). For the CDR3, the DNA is TGTGCCAGCAGCCAGCCCCCCCGGGACACTGAAGCTTTCTTT. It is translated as CASSQPPRDTEAFF.

The CDR3 DNA reads TGTGCCAGCAGCTTATGGGAAGCAGGGAACACTGAAGCTTTCTTT. Translating it yields CASSLWEAGNTEAFF. The gene calls are TRBV7-9 and TRBJ1-1; D remains ambiguous. Trimming cost V 2 bases and J 1 base, with 11 bases left between them. CDR3 length: 15 residues. The germline V gene encodes CDR1 SEHNR and CDR2 FQNEAQ (reference sequence).

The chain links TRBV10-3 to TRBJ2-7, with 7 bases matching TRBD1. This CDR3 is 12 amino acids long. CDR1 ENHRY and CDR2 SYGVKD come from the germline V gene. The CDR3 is CNDRDNPYEQYF. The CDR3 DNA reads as TGTAACGACAGGGATAATCCCTACGAGCAGTACTTC.

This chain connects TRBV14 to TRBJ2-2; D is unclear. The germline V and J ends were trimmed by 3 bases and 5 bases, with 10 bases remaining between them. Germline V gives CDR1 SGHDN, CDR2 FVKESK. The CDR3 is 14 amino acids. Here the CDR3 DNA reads TGTGCCAGCAGCCATCGGATGGGAACCGGGGAGCTGTTTTTT. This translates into CASSHRMGTGELFF.

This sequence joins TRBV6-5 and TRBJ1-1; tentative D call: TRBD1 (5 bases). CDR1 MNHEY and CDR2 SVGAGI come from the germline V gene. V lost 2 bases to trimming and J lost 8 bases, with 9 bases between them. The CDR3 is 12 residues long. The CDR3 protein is CASSYPAGEAFF. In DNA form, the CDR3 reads TGTGCCAGCAGTTACCCGGCAGGGGAAGCTTTCTTT.

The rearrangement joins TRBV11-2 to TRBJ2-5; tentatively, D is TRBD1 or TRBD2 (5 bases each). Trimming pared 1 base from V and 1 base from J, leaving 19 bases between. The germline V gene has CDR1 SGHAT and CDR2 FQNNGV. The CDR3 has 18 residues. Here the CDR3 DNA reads TGTGCCAGCAGCTTAGCCCCCCTCCTAGGGACCGTCCAAGAGACCCAGTACTTC. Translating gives CASSLAPLLGTVQETQYF. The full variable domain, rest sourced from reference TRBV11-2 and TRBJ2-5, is EAGVAQSPRYKIIEKRQSVAFWCNPISGHATLYWYQQILGQGPKLLIQFQNNGVVDDSQLPKDRFSAERLKGVDSTLKIQPAKLEDSAVYLCASSLAPLLGTVQETQYFGPGTRLLVL.

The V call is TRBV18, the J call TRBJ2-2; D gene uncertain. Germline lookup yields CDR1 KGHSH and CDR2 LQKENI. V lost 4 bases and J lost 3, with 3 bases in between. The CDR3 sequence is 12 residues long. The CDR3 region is CASSRYTGELFF. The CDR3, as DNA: TGTGCCAGCTCACGATACACCGGGGAGCTGTTTTTT.

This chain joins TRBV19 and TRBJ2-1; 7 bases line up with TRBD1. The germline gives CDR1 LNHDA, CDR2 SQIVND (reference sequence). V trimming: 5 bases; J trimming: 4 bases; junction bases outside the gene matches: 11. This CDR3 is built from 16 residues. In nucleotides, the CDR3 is TGTGCCAGTAGTGTTTGGACAGGAAAGGTGTACAATGAGCAGTTCTTC. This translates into CASSVWTGKVYNEQFF.

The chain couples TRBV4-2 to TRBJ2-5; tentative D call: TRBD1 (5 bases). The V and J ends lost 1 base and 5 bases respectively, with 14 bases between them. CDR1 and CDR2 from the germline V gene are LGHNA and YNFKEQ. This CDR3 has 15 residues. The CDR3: CASSQGKGPGETQYF. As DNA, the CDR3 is TGTGCCAGCAGCCAAGGAAAGGGTCCAGGGGAGACCCAGTACTTC.

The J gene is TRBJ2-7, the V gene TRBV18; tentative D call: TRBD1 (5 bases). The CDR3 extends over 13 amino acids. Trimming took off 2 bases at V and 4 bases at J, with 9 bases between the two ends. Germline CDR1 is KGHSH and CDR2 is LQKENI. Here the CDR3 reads CASSPTDSYEQYF. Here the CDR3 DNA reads TGTGCCAGCTCACCAACAGACAGTTACGAGCAGTACTTC.

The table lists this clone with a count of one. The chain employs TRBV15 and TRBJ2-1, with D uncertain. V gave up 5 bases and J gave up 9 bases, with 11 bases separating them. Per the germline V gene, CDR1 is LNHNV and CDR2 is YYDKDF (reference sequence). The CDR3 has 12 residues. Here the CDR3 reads CATSEISGEQFF. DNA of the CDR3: TGTGCCACCAGCGAAATATCCGGTGAGCAGTTCTTC.

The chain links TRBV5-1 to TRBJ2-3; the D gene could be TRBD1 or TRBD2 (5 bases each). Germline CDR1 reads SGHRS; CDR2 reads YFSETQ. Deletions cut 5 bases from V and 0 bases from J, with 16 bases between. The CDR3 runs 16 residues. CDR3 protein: CASRRDPRKSTDTQYF. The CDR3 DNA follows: TGCGCCAGCAGAAGGGACCCCCGCAAGAGCACAGATACGCAGTATTTT.

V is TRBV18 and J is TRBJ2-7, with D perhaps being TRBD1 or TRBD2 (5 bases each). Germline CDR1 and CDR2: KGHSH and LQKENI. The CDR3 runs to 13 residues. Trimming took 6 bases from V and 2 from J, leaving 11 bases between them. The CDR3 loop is CASSPGTPYEQYF. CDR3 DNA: TGTGCCAGCTCCCCCGGGACCCCCTACGAGCAGTACTTC.

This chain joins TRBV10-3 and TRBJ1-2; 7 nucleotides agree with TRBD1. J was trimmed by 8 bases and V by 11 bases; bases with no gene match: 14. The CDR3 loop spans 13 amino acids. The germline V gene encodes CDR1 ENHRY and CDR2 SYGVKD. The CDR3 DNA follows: TGTGCCGCCGCGACAGGGTTGGTGGGCGGCTACACCTTC. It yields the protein CAAATGLVGGYTF.

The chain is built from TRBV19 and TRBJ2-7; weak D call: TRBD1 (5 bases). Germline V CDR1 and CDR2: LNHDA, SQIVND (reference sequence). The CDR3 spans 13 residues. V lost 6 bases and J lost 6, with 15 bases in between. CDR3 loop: CASSAGRSFEQYF. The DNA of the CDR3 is TGTGCCAGTAGCGCAGGGCGGTCTTTCGAGCAGTACTTC.

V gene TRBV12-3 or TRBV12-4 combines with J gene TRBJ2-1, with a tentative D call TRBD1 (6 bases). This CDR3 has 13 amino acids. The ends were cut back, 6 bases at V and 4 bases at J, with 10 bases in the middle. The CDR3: CASRNGQYNEQFF. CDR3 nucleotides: TGTGCCAGCAGAAATGGACAGTACAATGAGCAGTTCTTC.

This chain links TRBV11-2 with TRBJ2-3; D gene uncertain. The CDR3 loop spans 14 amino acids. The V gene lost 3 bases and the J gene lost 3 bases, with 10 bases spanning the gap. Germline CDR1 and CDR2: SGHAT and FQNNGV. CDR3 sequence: CASSFPGLTDTQYF. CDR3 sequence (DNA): TGTGCCAGCAGCTTTCCTGGGTTAACAGATACGCAGTATTTT.

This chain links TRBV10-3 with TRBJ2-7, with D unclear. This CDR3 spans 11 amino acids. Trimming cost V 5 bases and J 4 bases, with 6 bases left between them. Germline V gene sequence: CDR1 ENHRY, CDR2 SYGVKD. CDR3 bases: TGTGCCATCAGTCCTGGTTACGAGCAGTACTTC. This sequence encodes CAISPGYEQYF.